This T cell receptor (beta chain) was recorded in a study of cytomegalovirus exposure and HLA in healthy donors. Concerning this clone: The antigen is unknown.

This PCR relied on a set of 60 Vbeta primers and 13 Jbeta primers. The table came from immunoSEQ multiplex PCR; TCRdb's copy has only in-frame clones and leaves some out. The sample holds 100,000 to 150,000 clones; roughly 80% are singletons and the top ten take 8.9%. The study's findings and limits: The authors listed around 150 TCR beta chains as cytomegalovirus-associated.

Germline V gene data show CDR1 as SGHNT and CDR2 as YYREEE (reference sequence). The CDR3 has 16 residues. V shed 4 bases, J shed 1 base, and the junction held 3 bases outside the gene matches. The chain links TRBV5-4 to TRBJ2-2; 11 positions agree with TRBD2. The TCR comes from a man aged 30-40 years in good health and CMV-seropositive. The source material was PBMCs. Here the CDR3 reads CASSPGTSGNTGELFF. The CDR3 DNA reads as TGTGCCAGCAGCCCCGGGACTAGCGGGAACACCGGGGAGCTGTTTTTT.